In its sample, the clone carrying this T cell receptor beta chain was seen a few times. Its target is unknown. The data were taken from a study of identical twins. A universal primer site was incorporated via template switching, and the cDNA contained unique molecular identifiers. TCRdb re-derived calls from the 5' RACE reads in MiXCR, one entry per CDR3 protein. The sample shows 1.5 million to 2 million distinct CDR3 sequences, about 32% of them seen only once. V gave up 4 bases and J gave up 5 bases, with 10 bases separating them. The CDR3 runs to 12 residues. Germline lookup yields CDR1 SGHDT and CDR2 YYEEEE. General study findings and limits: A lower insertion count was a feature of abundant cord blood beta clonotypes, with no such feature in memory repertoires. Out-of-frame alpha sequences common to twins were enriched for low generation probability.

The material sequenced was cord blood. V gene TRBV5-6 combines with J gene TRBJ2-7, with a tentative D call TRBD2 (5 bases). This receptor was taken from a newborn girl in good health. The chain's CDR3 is CASSGTRDEQYF. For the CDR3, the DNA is TGTGCCAGCAGCGGCACTAGAGACGAGCAGTACTTC.